A selection of T cell receptor beta chains follows, all from one sample in a study of blood T cell repertoires in COVID-19. Sequenced by immunoSEQ multiplex PCR; TCRdb stores in-frame clones only, minus some. The data contain more than 300,000 clones, 85% to 90% of them singletons. Sequencing was carried out using PBMCs or T cells enriched from blood (not recorded which). The receptors come from a man aged 25 to 45 who had recovered from COVID-19. Each CDR3 is given without its conserved first and last residue. The order of the fields is V gene, CDR3 protein.

V: TRBV4-1
CDR3: ASSRTGDSNQPQH

V: TRBV7-6
CDR3: ASSFRDRDTDTQY

V: TRBV18
CDR3: ASSPNRGNQPQH

V: TRBV6-1
CDR3: ASSAWTGDITGELF

V: TRBV18
CDR3: ASSPQGMNTEAF

V: TRBV7-8
CDR3: ASSSPIDTGDTEAF

V: TRBV6-5
CDR3: ASSLPDIQETQY

V: TRBV2
CDR3: ASSPVYSNQPQH

V: TRBV3-1/TRBV3-2
CDR3: ASSPNTQNVPREVAF

V: TRBV2
CDR3: ASSGSRDRGTVIYEQY

V: TRBV5-1
CDR3: ASSLGTRVPQETQY

V: TRBV6-6
CDR3: ASSFRGQETQY

V: TRBV11-3
CDR3: ASSQRTGPRNIQY

V: TRBV19
CDR3: ASSMDRGSSYEQY

V: TRBV27
CDR3: ASSFSPQGTPYGYT

V: TRBV11-2
CDR3: ASSLITGAGYT

V: TRBV3-1/TRBV3-2
CDR3: ASSQENTPKLTYEQY

V: TRBV9
CDR3: ASSVALAGHAEAF

V: TRBV9
CDR3: ASSFSGGYTLGTDTQY

V: TRBV3-1/TRBV3-2
CDR3: ASSSDRGRTGELF

V: TRBV5-4
CDR3: ASTKGLANTGELF

V: TRBV7-2
CDR3: ASSLTTLTHSAGELF

V: TRBV11-2
CDR3: ASSFYGGLSSYNEQF

V: TRBV27
CDR3: ASSLSGPTYEQY

V: TRBV2
CDR3: ASGGLSYEQY

V: TRBV5-4
CDR3: ASSGTGGHSPLH

V: TRBV7-9
CDR3: ASSITRGNRVEQY

V: TRBV13
CDR3: ASSSPTGNTEAF

V: TRBV29-1
CDR3: SVEGFSGRAPLSEQF

V: TRBV12-3/TRBV12-4
CDR3: ASSLSYNSPLH

V: TRBV29-1
CDR3: SVVLGGIKTNQPQH

V: TRBV24-1
CDR3: ATSDAGVETQY

V: TRBV6-5
CDR3: ASAGTGSYEQY

V: TRBV6-5
CDR3: ASREGQGILDGYT

V: TRBV2
CDR3: ASSARGLAAYNEQF

V: TRBV12-5
CDR3: ASGLAGRGLAGPFNEQF

V: TRBV24-1
CDR3: ATTTANYGYT

V: TRBV19
CDR3: ASSRPPQGALGEKLF

V: TRBV5-4
CDR3: ASSTRGGVAF

V: TRBV9
CDR3: ASSGQIRGADTQY

V: TRBV6-4
CDR3: ASRLTVDYNSPLH

V: TRBV5-1
CDR3: ASSLTRGGTEAF

V: TRBV6-5
CDR3: ASSPGLAEVDEQF

V: TRBV30
CDR3: AWSVLDGNSPLH

V: TRBV10-2
CDR3: ASSGLGDYNEQF

V: TRBV4-1
CDR3: ASSQDRGSRGFGKLF

V: TRBV6-5
CDR3: ASSPRDTSYEQY

V: TRBV19
CDR3: ASSREGEDPKDWTDTQY